A selection of T cell receptor beta chains follows, all from one sample in a study of blood T cell repertoires in COVID-19. Libraries were prepared by immunoSEQ multiplex PCR; TCRdb keeps only in-frame clonotypes and omits some of them. The data contain 150,000 to 200,000 clones, 75% to 90% of them seen just once; the ten biggest clones take up about 2.1%. The specimen was peripheral blood. Every receptor here comes from a man in his 70s with active or convalescent COVID-19. The conserved cysteine and the conserved F or W are not part of the CDR3 here.

j_gene | v_gene | CDR3aa
TRBJ2-6 | TRBV4-1 | ASSQEEGSGANVLT
TRBJ2-1 | TRBV3-1/TRBV3-2 | ASSQESSGTGRF
TRBJ1-5 | TRBV7-9 | ASSFDSGGQPQH
TRBJ1-3 | TRBV7-9 | ASSLGTGPSGNTIY
TRBJ2-5 | TRBV24-1 | ATSSRTGATETQY
TRBJ1-5 | TRBV6-1 | ASSANHRVRNQPQH
TRBJ2-3 | TRBV7-2 | ASSFASGTDTQY
TRBJ2-7 | TRBV21-1 | ASSKLAGGESYEQY
TRBJ1-3 | TRBV5-1 | ASSTGPDVSGNTIY
TRBJ1-2 | TRBV6-5 | ASSYAVQGKKGYT
TRBJ2-1 | TRBV28 | ASSGLAEYNEQF
TRBJ2-5 | TRBV7-6 | ASSLWGEETQY
TRBJ2-7 | TRBV7-9 | ASSLALTGPLDEQY
TRBJ2-3 | TRBV28 | ASSLQGTDTQY
TRBJ1-3 | TRBV7-2 | ASSLQGIGNTIY
TRBJ1-6 | TRBV7-8 | ASSFQDRGTSPLH
TRBJ2-7 | TRBV19 | ASSTLLSSPPAEQY
TRBJ1-4 | TRBV5-8 | ASVSSLRAQGIGEKLF
TRBJ1-2 | TRBV28 | ASRQQGADGYT
TRBJ2-2 | TRBV2 | ASSANRVLQNTGELF
TRBJ1-1 | TRBV21-1 | ASSHYFRDRAAPTDEAF
TRBJ2-5 | TRBV7-2 | ASSSPRVAGRQETQY
TRBJ2-1 | TRBV4-3 | ASSQERTSGVGEQF
TRBJ1-1 | TRBV30 | ACINGELSRLTEAF
TRBJ1-6 | TRBV11-2 | ASSLLDRGESPLH
TRBJ1-5 | TRBV6-5 | ASGDRDYQPQH
TRBJ2-1 | TRBV14 | ASSQTSGTGDEQF
TRBJ1-1 | TRBV2 | ASSEAPWSTEAF
TRBJ1-2 | TRBV30 | ALGAGGFYGYT
TRBJ2-2 | TRBV12-2 | ASRARGRGTGELF
TRBJ2-1 | TRBV20-1 | SASSGAADEQF
TRBJ2-1 | TRBV28 | ASSRDWSSYNEQF
TRBJ1-6 | TRBV4-1 | ASSQDSRGGSPLH
TRBJ1-1 | TRBV5-1 | ASSLELQGHSEAF
TRBJ1-2 | TRBV6-5 | ASSSGGYYGYT
TRBJ2-5 | TRBV5-4 | ASRGAEETQY
TRBJ2-5 | TRBV2 | ASSDQGLQETQY
TRBJ2-7 | TRBV27 | ASSPRREGHPY
TRBJ2-7 | TRBV5-1 | ASSSGIQIDYEQY
TRBJ2-7 | TRBV20-1 | SASGTHWKREQY
TRBJ2-5 | TRBV6-2/TRBV6-3 | ASSYSKGAGVQETQY
TRBJ1-2 | TRBV6-5 | ASSSGQRLLYT
TRBJ1-6 | TRBV5-5 | ASSLGVNSPLH
TRBJ2-3 | TRBV6-5 | ALTGPASSTDTQY
TRBJ1-1 | TRBV27 | ASSLTQGAGTEAF
TRBJ2-5 | TRBV7-8 | ASSLYGRGQETQY
TRBJ2-7 | TRBV27 | ASRPWPLLAGGIEQY
TRBJ2-3 | TRBV6-5 | ASSDLQGATATQY
TRBJ1-5 | TRBV5-1 | ASSFRQGARDQPQH
TRBJ2-5 | TRBV3-1/TRBV3-2 | ASSQGRQGEGETQY
TRBJ2-1 | TRBV5-4 | ASSSYRSSGGSYNEQF
TRBJ2-2 | TRBV7-9 | ASTPSSLAGVTGELF
TRBJ2-1 | TRBV10-1 | ASTAGGLDNEQF
TRBJ2-2 | TRBV5-1 | ASSLGLAGANTYSGELF
TRBJ1-5 | TRBV15 | ATSRQALVGQPQH
TRBJ2-3 | TRBV11-2 | ASSLGQNTDTQY
TRBJ1-5 | TRBV4-1 | ASSPPGQGPFFYFQPQH
TRBJ2-3 | TRBV30 | AWSLGSLTDTQY
TRBJ1-5 | TRBV9 | ASSVAGGKGQPQH